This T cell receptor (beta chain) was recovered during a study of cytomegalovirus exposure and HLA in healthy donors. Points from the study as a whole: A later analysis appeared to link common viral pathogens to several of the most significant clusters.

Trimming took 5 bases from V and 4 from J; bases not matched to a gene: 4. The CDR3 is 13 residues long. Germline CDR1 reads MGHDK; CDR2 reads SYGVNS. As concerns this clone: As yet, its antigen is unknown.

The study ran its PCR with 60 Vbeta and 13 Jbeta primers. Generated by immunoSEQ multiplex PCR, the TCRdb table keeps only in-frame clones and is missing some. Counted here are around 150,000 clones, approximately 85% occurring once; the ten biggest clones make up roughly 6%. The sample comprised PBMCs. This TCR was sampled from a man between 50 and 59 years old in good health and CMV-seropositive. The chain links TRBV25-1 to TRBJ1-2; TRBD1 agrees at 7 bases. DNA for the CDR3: TGTGCCAGCAGTCTACAGGGGAGCTATGGCTACACCTTC. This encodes CASSLQGSYGYTF.